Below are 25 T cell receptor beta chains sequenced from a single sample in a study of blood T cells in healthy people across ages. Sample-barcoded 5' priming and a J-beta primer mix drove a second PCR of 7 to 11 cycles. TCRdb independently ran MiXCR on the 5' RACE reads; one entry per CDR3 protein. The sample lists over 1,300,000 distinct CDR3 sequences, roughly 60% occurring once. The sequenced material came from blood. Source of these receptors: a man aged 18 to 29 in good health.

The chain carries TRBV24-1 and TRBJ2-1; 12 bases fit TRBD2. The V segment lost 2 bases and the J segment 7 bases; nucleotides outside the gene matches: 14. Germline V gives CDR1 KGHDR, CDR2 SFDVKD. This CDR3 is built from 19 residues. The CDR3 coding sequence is TGTGCCACCAGTGATTCCGGACGGACTAGCGGGGATGGGTCTAATGAGCAGTTCTTC. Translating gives CATSDSGRTSGDGSNEQFF.

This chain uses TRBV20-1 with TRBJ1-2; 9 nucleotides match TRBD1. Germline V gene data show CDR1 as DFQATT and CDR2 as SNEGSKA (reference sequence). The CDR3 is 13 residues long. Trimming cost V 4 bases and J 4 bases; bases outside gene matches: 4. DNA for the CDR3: TGCAGTGCTACGACAGGGGGATCCTATGGCTACACCTTC. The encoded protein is CSATTGGSYGYTF.

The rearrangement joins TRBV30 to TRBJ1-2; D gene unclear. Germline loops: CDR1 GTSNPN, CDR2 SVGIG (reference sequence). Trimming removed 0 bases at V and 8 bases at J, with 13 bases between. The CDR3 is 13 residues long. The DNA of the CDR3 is TGTGCCTGGAGTGTACGGGGTAATGGAGGCTACACCTTC. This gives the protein CAWSVRGNGGYTF.

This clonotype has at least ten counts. The CDR3 reads CSVGGQGETQYF. CDR3 in DNA: TGCAGCGTTGGGGGACAGGGGGAGACCCAGTACTTC. V usage is TRBV29-1 and J usage is TRBJ2-5; TRBD1 matches at 10 bases. CDR1 and CDR2 (germline): SQVTM, ANQGSEA. This CDR3 spans 12 amino acids. After removal of 4 bases from V and 5 bases from J, the junction contained 1 base not matched to a gene.

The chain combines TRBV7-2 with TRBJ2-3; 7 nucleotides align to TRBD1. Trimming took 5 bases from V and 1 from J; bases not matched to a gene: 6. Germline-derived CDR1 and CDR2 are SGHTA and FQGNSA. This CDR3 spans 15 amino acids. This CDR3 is CASSLIDRGTDTQYF. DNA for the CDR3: TGTGCCAGCAGCCTTATCGACAGGGGCACAGATACGCAGTATTTT.

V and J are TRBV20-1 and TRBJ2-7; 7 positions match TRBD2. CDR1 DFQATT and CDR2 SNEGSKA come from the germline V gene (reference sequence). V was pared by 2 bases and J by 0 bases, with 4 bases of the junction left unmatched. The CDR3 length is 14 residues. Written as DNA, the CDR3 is TGCAGTGCTAGATCCGGGACTAACTCCTACGAGCAGTACTTC. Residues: CSARSGTNSYEQYF.

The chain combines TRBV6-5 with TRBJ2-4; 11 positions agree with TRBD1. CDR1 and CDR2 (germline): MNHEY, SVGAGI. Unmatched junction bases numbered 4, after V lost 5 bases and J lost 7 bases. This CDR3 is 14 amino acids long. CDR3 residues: CASSRGQGGNIQYF. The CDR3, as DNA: TGTGCCAGCAGTAGGGGACAGGGGGGGAACATTCAGTACTTC.

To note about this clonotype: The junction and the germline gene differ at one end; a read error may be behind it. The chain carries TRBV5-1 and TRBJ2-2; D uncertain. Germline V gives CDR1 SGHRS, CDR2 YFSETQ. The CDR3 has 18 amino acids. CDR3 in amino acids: CTSSSNYAGPTNTGELFF. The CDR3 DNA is TGCACCAGCAGCTCTAACTACGCCGGGCCAACGAACACCGGGGAGCTGTTTTTT.

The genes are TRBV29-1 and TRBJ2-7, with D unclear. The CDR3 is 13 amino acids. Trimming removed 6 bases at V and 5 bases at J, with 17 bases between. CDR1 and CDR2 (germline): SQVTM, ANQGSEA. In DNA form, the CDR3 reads TGCAGCGTGCGGACCCACCGGGCCCACGAGCAGTACTTC. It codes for CSVRTHRAHEQYF.

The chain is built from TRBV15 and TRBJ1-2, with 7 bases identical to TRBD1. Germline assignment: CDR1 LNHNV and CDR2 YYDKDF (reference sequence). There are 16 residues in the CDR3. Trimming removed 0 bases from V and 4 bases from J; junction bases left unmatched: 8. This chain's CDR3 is CATSRENVGTVYGYTF. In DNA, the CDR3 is TGTGCCACCAGCAGAGAGAATGTCGGGACAGTCTATGGCTACACCTTC. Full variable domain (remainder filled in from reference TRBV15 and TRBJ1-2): DAMVIQNPRYQVTQFGKPVTLSCSQTLNHNVMYWYQQKSSQAPKLLFHYYDKDFNNEADTPDNFQSRRPNTSFCFLDIRSPGLGDTAMYLCATSRENVGTVYGYTFGSGTRLTVV.

CDR3 nucleotide sequence: TGTGCCAGCACGCCAACCTCGGGAGGCTATGGCTACACCTTC. This gives the protein CASTPTSGGYGYTF. The chain recombines TRBV6-5 with TRBJ1-2; D call uncertain. Trimming stripped 7 bases from V and 4 bases from J, with 16 bases between. Per germline, CDR1 MNHEY and CDR2 SVGAGI. The CDR3 is 14 residues long.

CDR3 nucleotides: TGCAGCGTTCAGACAACCAGAGAGCAGTTCTTC. It is translated as CSVQTTREQFF. This chain uses TRBV29-1 with TRBJ2-1, with no clear D. Germline V gives CDR1 SQVTM, CDR2 ANQGSEA. This CDR3 has 11 amino acids. V shed 5 bases and J shed 10 bases, with 12 bases lying between them.

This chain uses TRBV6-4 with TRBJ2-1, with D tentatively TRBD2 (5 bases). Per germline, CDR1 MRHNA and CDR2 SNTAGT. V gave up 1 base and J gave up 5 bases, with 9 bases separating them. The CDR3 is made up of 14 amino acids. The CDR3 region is CASSDLSGNNEQFF. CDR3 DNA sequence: TGTGCCAGCAGTGACTTAAGCGGAAACAATGAGCAGTTCTTC.

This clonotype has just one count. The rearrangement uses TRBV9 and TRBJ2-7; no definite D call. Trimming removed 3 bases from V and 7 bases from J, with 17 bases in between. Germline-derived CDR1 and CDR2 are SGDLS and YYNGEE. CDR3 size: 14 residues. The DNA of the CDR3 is TGTGCCAGCAGCGCCGCCTCTAGATACAATGAGCAGTACTTC. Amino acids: CASSAASRYNEQYF.

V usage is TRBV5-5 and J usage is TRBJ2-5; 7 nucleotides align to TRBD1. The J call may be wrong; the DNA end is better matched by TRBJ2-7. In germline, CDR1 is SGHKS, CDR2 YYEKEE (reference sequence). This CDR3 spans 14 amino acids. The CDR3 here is CASSFYRGEGEQYF. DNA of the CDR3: TGTGCCAGCAGCTTTTACAGGGGAGAGGGCGAGCAGTACTTC.

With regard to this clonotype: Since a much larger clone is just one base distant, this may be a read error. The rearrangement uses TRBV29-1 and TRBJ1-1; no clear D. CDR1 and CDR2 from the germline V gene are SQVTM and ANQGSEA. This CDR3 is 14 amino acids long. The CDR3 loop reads CSVVARLMNAEAFF. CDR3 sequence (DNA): TGCAGCGTTGTTGCTCGGCTGATGAACGCTGAAGCTTTCTTT.

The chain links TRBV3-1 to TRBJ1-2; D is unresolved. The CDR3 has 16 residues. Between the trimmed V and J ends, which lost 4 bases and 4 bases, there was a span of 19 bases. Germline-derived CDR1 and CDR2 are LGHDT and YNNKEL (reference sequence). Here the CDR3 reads CASSPGPAFLLYGYTF. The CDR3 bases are TGTGCCAGCAGCCCCGGACCCGCCTTCCTTCTCTATGGCTACACCTTC.

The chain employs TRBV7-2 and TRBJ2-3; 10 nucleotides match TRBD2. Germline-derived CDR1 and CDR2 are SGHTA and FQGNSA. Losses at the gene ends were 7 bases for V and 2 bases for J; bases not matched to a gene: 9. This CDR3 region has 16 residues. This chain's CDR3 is CASNSLAGVPTDTQYF. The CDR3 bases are TGTGCCAGCAACTCCCTAGCGGGAGTCCCCACAGATACGCAGTATTTT.

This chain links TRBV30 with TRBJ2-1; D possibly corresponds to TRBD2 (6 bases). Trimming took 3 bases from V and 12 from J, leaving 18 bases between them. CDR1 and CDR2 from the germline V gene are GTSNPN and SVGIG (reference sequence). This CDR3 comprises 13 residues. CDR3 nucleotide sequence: TGTGCCTGGAGCGAATCAAACCGGGACTCGCAGTTCTTC. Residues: CAWSESNRDSQFF.

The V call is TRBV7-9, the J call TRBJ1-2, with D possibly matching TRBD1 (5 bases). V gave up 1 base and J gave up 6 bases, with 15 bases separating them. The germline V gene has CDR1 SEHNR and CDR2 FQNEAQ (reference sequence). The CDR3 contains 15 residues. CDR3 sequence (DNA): TGTGCCAGCAGCTTAGGTGCCAGGGTGATGGATGGCTACACCTTC. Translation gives CASSLGARVMDGYTF.

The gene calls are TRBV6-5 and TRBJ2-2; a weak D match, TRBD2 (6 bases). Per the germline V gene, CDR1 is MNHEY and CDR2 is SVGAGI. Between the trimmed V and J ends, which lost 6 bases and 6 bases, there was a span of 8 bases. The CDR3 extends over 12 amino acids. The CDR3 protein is CASRRLAGELFF. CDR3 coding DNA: TGTGCCAGCAGACGACTAGCCGGGGAGCTGTTTTTT.

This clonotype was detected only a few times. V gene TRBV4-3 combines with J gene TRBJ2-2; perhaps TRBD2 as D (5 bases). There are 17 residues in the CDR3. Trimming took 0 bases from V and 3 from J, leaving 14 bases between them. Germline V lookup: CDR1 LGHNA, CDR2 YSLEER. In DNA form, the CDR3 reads TGCGCCAGCAGCCAAGAATCTTCACTAGGCGACACCGGGGAGCTGTTTTTT. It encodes CASSQESSLGDTGELFF.

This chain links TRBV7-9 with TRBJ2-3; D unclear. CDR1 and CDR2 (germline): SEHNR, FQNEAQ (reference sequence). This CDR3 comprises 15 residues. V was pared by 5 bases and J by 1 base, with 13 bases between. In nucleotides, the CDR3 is TGTGCCAGCAGCCTCCCCCTCATAGGCACAGATACGCAGTATTTT. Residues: CASSLPLIGTDTQYF.

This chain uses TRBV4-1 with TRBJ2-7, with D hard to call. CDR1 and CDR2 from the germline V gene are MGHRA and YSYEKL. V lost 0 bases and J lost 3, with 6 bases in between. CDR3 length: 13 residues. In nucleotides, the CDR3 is TGCGCCAGCAGCCAAGACGAGGACTACGAGCAGTACTTC. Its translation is CASSQDEDYEQYF.

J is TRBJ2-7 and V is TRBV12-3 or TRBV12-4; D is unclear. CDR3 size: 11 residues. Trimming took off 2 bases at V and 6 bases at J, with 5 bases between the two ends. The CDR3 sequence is CASSLSPEQYF. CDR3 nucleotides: TGTGCCAGCAGTTTAAGTCCCGAGCAGTACTTC.